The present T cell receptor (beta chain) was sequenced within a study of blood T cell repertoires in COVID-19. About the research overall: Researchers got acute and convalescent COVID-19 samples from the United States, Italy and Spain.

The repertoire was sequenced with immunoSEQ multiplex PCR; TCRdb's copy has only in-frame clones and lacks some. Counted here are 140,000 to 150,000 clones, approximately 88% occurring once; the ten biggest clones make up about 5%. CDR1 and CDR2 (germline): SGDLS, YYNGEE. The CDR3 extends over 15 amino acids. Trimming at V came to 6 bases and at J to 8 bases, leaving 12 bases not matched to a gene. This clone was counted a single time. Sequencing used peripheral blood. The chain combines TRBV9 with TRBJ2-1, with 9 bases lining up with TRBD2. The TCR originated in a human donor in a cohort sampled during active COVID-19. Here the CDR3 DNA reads TGTGCCAGCAAAAAAAGGGCGGGAGGGCCCGATGAGCAGTTCTTC. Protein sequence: CASKKRAGGPDEQFF.